This T cell receptor (beta chain) was retrieved from a study of cytomegalovirus exposure and HLA in healthy donors. The study, taken as a whole, reports: Presence/absence analyses assumed roughly uniform sequencing depth across donors, which may not hold.

Comment on this clone: Its antigen is not known.

Per the germline V gene, CDR1 is SGHTA and CDR2 is FQGNSA. Losses at the gene ends were 5 bases for V and 2 bases for J; bases not matched to a gene: 7. This CDR3 has 17 amino acids. PCR amplification relied on 60 Vbeta primers (plus 13 Jbeta primers). The assay was immunoSEQ multiplex PCR, and TCRdb's table has in-frame clones only and misses some. The sample has more than 95,000 clones; 65% to 85% are singletons. Donors consisted of healthy bone marrow donors. The clonotype comes from a man aged 45 to 65 in good health and CMV-seropositive. What was sequenced was PBMCs. The V call is TRBV7-2, the J call TRBJ2-1; 12 bases align to TRBD2. The DNA of the CDR3 is TGTGCCAGCAGCCCCACGCGGACTAGCGGGGCCTACAATGAGCAGTTCTTC. Its translation is CASSPTRTSGAYNEQFF.